The 20 T cell receptor beta chains given below trace back to one sample, sequenced in a study of blood T cell repertoires in COVID-19. Some clones are missing from TCRdb's copy, which holds only in-frame ones; the method was immunoSEQ multiplex PCR. The sample records under 150,000 clones, more than 80% being singletons. Sequencing input: peripheral blood. The receptors come from a woman in her sixties with active COVID-19.

This chain uses TRBV21-1 with TRBJ1-4; the table calls TRBD1, which could not be checked here. TRBV21-1 is a documented pseudogene. The CDR3 length is 17 residues. DNA for the CDR3: TGTGCCAGCACGCAAGGACAGGGGATAGCAACTAATGAAAAACTGTTTTTT. It specifies CASTQGQGIATNEKLFF.

For the CDR3, the DNA is TGCAGCGTTGGCAGCGGGAGGTACGAGCAGTACTTC. It codes for CSVGSGRYEQYF. The J gene is TRBJ2-7, the V gene TRBV29-1; TRBD2 agrees at 9 bases. Germline V gives CDR1 SQVTM, CDR2 ANQGSEA. This CDR3 has 12 amino acids. Trimming cost V 4 bases and J 4 bases; bases outside gene matches: 2.

The rearrangement uses TRBV9 and TRBJ1-1; D gene unclear. The CDR3 length is 16 residues. With 4 bases removed from V and 6 bases from J, the gap between germline ends came to 22 bases. Germline lookup yields CDR1 SGDLS and CDR2 YYNGEE. The DNA for the CDR3 is TGTGCCAGCAGCCTTTCCCCCGCAGGCTTAAGGTCTGAAGCTTTCTTT. Protein sequence: CASSLSPAGLRSEAFF.

This chain uses TRBV5-5 with TRBJ2-7; 10 bases match TRBD1. CDR3 length equals 16 residues. Trimming at V came to 0 bases and at J to 4 bases, leaving 7 bases not matched to a gene. From germline, CDR1 is SGHKS and CDR2 YYEKEE (reference sequence). The CDR3 protein is CASSLGMGQGRYEQYF. The CDR3 DNA reads TGTGCCAGCAGCTTGGGAATGGGACAGGGGCGGTACGAGCAGTACTTC.

The chain recombines TRBV4-3 with TRBJ1-2; D is unresolved. Germline CDR1 LGHNA, CDR2 YSLEER. The CDR3 covers 15 residues. Trimming left V 4 bases short and J 2 bases short, with 14 bases between. The CDR3 reads CASSPAAARNYGYTF. In nucleotides, the CDR3 is TGCGCCAGCAGCCCCGCGGCCGCCCGCAACTATGGCTACACCTTC.

The chain recombines TRBV5-1 with TRBJ1-3, with a possible D match to TRBD1 (5 bases). Germline assignment: CDR1 SGHRS and CDR2 YFSETQ. The CDR3 loop spans 16 amino acids. V lost 0 bases, J lost 0 bases, and 10 bases lay in between. The CDR3 region is CASSLDGAHSGNTIYF. The CDR3 DNA reads TGCGCCAGCAGCTTGGATGGGGCCCACTCTGGAAACACCATATATTTT. Supplemented by reference TRBV5-1 and TRBJ1-3, the full variable domain reads KAGVTQTPRYLIKTRGQQVTLSCSPISGHRSVSWYQQTPGQGLQFLFEYFSETQRNKGNFPGRFSGRQFSNSRSEMNVSTLELGDSALYLCASSLDGAHSGNTIYFGEGSWLTVV.

This sequence joins TRBV4-2 and TRBJ1-2; 7 bases fit TRBD1. The CDR3 spans 15 residues. The germline gives CDR1 LGHNA, CDR2 YNFKEQ. The junction had 7 bases not matched to a gene; V was cut back by 1 base and J by 5 bases. CDR3 bases: TGTGCCAGCAGCCAAGGTCAGGGGGGTAGATATGGCTACACCTTC. Protein sequence: CASSQGQGGRYGYTF.

The V call is TRBV14, the J call TRBJ1-2; 7 bases map to TRBD1. J was trimmed by 0 bases and V by 3 bases; bases with no gene match: 4. The CDR3 loop spans 15 amino acids. Germline V gene data show CDR1 as SGHDN and CDR2 as FVKESK. The DNA for the CDR3 is TGTGCCAGCAGCCATAGACAGGGTCCTAACTATGGCTACACCTTC. Residues: CASSHRQGPNYGYTF.

The V and J genes are TRBV4-2 and TRBJ1-2, with 7 nucleotides matching TRBD1. The CDR3 is made up of 17 amino acids. In germline, CDR1 is LGHNA, CDR2 YNFKEQ. The V segment lost 3 bases and the J segment 4 bases; nucleotides outside the gene matches: 14. The CDR3 spells CASSQQHRDSDLYGYTF. Here the CDR3 DNA reads TGTGCCAGCAGCCAGCAGCACCGGGACAGCGATCTCTATGGCTACACCTTC.

The genes are TRBV6-5 and TRBJ1-1; D gene unclear. V lost 0 bases, J lost 1 base, and 6 bases lay in between. This CDR3 has 14 residues. Germline V lookup: CDR1 MNHEY, CDR2 SVGAGI. The CDR3 DNA sequence: TGTGCCAGCAGTTACTCACCGGGGAACACTGAAGCTTTCTTT. It specifies CASSYSPGNTEAFF.

J is TRBJ2-2 and V is TRBV6-5; D is possibly TRBD1 (6 bases). In germline, CDR1 is MNHEY, CDR2 SVGAGI. The CDR3 has 14 residues. The V gene lost 6 bases and the J gene lost 8 bases, with 16 bases spanning the gap. CDR3 in DNA: TGTGCCAGCAGCCCATACGGGACACCGGGGGAGCTGTTTTTT. Protein: CASSPYGTPGELFF.

V and J are TRBV6-1 and TRBJ2-3; 9 bases fit TRBD2. This CDR3 comprises 15 residues. Germline-derived CDR1 and CDR2 are MNHNS and SASEGT. V was pared by 3 bases and J by 4 bases, with 5 bases of the junction left unmatched. The chain's CDR3 is CASSDLAGIPDTQYF. The DNA of the CDR3 is TGTGCCAGCAGTGACCTAGCGGGAATCCCAGATACGCAGTATTTT.

The J gene is TRBJ2-5, the V gene TRBV11-2, with TRBD1 as a possible D gene (5 bases). Germline values: CDR1 SGHAT, CDR2 FQNNGV. V was pared by 1 base and J by 1 base, with 10 bases between. The CDR3 runs to 15 residues. CDR3 DNA sequence: TGTGCCAGCAGCTTAGTCCAGGGCCCCCAAGAGACCCAGTACTTC. Translated, it gives CASSLVQGPQETQYF.

This rearrangement joins TRBV6-5 to TRBJ1-6; possibly TRBD1 for D (6 bases). From germline, CDR1 is MNHEY and CDR2 SVGAGI. Trimming removed 6 bases at V and 9 bases at J, with 15 bases between. This CDR3 is built from 14 residues. Here the CDR3 DNA reads TGTGCCAGCAGGACGAGGGGGTTCAGTTCACCCCTCCACTTT. It encodes CASRTRGFSSPLHF.

This chain connects TRBV28 to TRBJ2-7; 9 nucleotides agree with TRBD2. Germline trimming cut 1 base from V and 5 bases from J; bases unmatched to any gene: 9. Germline V gene lookup returns CDR1 MDHEN and CDR2 SYDVKM. The CDR3 loop spans 16 amino acids. The CDR3 DNA is TGTGCCAGCAGTTTATTAGGTGCTAGCGGGACCAACGAGCAGTACTTC. Translated, it gives CASSLLGASGTNEQYF.

The chain couples TRBV23-1 to TRBJ2-1; D perhaps matches TRBD1 (6 bases). TRBV23-1 is placed among ORFs of uncertain function. The CDR3 covers 15 residues. V shed 3 bases and J shed 2 bases, with 11 bases lying between them. The CDR3 region is CASSHPRGPYNEQFF. In DNA, the CDR3 is TGCGCCAGCAGTCATCCCAGGGGCCCCTACAATGAGCAGTTCTTC.

The chain employs TRBV3-1 (or the pseudogene TRBV3-2) and TRBJ2-7; D not resolved. From germline, CDR1 is LGHDT and CDR2 YNNKEL (reference sequence). The V gene lost 1 base and the J gene lost 0 bases, with 4 bases spanning the gap. The CDR3 totals 13 residues. The DNA for the CDR3 is TGTGCCAGCAGCCAAGCGGGCTCCTACGAGCAGTACTTC. This sequence encodes CASSQAGSYEQYF.

The chain uses TRBV2 and TRBJ2-2; D is possibly TRBD2 (5 bases). CDR3 length: 14 residues. V lost 2 bases, J lost 4 bases, and 8 bases lay in between. Germline-derived CDR1 and CDR2 are SNHLY and FYNNEI. This CDR3 is CASSERLSTGELFF. In DNA form, the CDR3 reads TGTGCCAGCAGTGAAAGACTATCCACCGGGGAGCTGTTTTTT.

V and J are TRBV28 and TRBJ2-7, with TRBD2 as a possible D gene (6 bases). The germline V and J ends were trimmed by 0 bases and 7 bases, with 13 bases remaining between them. The CDR3 contains 14 residues. In germline, CDR1 is MDHEN, CDR2 SYDVKM. CDR3 in DNA: TGTGCCAGCAGTTTATGGAGTCCGGCGGGGGAGCAGTACTTC. It yields the protein CASSLWSPAGEQYF.

V usage is TRBV7-9 and J usage is TRBJ2-1, with 7 positions matching TRBD2. Germline CDR1 and CDR2: SEHNR and FQNEAQ (reference sequence). The CDR3 is 16 residues long. Trimming at V came to 7 bases and at J to 5 bases, leaving 14 bases not matched to a gene. The CDR3 region is CASNPRGVVTHNEQFF. The CDR3 bases are TGTGCCAGCAACCCCCGGGGGGTCGTAACCCACAATGAGCAGTTCTTC. The full variable domain, in which reference TRBV7-9 and TRBJ2-1 provide the parts outside the CDR3, is DTGVSQNPRHKITKRGQNVTFRCDPISEHNRLYWYRQTLGQGPEFLTYFQNEAQLEKSRLLSDRFSAERPKGSFSTLEIQRTEQGDSAMYLCASNPRGVVTHNEQFFGPGTRLTVL.